This paragraph reports one T cell receptor beta chain. The antigen remains unidentified. These data are taken from a study of cytomegalovirus exposure and HLA in healthy donors. Findings and limits, study-wide: Researchers reportedly found TCR beta sequences accurately predicted most subjects' HLA-A and HLA-B alleles. In a later analysis, at a false discovery rate of 0.05, approximately 16,000 TCR beta sequences matched HLA alleles. The study recorded 150 to 200 TCR beta chains that were cytomegalovirus-associated.

The primer mix had 60 Vbeta and 13 Jbeta primers. Libraries were prepared by immunoSEQ multiplex PCR; TCRdb keeps only in-frame clonotypes and omits some of them. The sample shows fewer than 130,000 clones, less than 85% of them seen only once. These donors counted as nominally healthy when sampled, but unrecorded immune exposures were likely. This CDR3 is built from 15 residues. V lost 5 bases and J lost 3, with 16 bases in between. Germline CDR1 MDHEN, CDR2 SYDVKM. The sample taken for sequencing was PBMCs. The chain has TRBV28 and TRBJ1-2; a possible D gene is TRBD1 (5 bases). The TCR comes from a young man in good health and CMV-seropositive. CDR3 amino acids: CASSLRGVAYYGYTF. Written as DNA, the CDR3 is TGTGCCAGCAGTCTTAGGGGCGTCGCTTACTATGGCTACACCTTC.